The clone carrying this TCR beta chain has only a few counts. Antigen unknown. The data belong to a study of human thymus T cells. Whole-study results and caveats: V and J gene usage appeared biased in thymic and blood repertoires.

The CDR3 is 15 amino acids. Germline V gene data show CDR1 as MGHRA and CDR2 as YSYEKL. Trimming took 3 bases from V and 1 from J; bases not matched to a gene: 3. The method was immunoSEQ multiplex PCR; TCRdb's version includes in-frame clones alone and lacks a portion of them. This table holds tens of thousands of clones, about 93% found once. Sequenced material: blood. This chain joins TRBV4-1 and TRBJ1-1; TRBD1 agrees at 9 bases. This sequence was found in a boy younger than two with a congenital heart defect but otherwise immunologically healthy. CDR3 sequence (DNA): TGCGCCAGCAGCCAGGCACAGGGGGCGAACACTGAAGCTTTCTTT. Residues: CASSQAQGANTEAFF.